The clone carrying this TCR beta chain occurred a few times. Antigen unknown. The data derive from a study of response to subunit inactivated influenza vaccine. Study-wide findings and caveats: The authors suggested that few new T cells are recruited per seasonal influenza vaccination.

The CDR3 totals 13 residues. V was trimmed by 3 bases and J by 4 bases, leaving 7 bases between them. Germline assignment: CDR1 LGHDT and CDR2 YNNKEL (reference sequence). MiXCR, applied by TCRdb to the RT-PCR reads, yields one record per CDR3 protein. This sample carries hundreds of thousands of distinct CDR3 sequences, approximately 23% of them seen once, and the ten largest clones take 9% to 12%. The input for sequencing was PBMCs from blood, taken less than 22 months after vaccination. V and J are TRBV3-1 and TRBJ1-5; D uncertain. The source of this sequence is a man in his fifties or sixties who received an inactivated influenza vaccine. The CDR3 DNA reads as TGTGCCAGCAGCCAGCCTGGGAATCAGCCCCAGCATTTT. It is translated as CASSQPGNQPQHF.